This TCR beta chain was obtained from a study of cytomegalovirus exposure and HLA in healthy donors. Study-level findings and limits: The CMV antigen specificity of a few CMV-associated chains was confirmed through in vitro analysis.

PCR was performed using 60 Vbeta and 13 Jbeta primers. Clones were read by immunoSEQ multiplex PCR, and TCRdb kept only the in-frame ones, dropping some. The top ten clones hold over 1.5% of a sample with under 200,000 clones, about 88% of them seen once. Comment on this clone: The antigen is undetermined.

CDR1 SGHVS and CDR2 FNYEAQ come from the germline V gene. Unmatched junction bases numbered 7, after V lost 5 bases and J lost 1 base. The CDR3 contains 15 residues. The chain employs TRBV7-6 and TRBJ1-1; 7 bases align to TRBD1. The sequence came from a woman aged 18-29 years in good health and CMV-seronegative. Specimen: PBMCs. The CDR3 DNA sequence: TGTGCCAGCAGCACGTGGACAGGTGGGAACACTGAAGCTTTCTTT. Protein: CASSTWTGGNTEAFF.